The subject of this entry is one T cell receptor (beta chain). This specimen belongs to a study of blood T cell repertoires in COVID-19. Study in general: COVID-19 samples from acute and convalescent phases originated in the United States, Italy and Spain. Nucleic acid was either cDNA or gDNA, and it came from T cells, B-cell-depleted T cells, or PBMCs.

Sequenced by immunoSEQ multiplex PCR; TCRdb stores in-frame clones only, minus some. The sample yields about 87,000 clones, about four fifths seen once. This receptor was identified in a woman in her seventies with acute or convalescent COVID-19. Sequencing was done on a sample of peripheral blood.

This CDR3 is CASSPGYGYTF. The CDR3 nucleotides read TGTGCCAGTTCACCGGGCTATGGCTACACCTTC. The rearrangement joins TRBV19 to TRBJ1-2; D is uncertain. CDR1 LNHDA and CDR2 SQIVND come from the germline V gene (reference sequence). The V and J ends lost 8 bases and 4 bases respectively, with 8 bases between them. This CDR3 comprises 11 residues.